Sequencing of this T cell receptor beta chain was carried out in a study of STAT5B mutations in CD4+ large granular lymphocyte leukemia. As for the study in general: Among healthy controls, a particular HLA allele went with more CDR3 'QG' motifs.

Study-level points and caveats: Top patient clones used TRBV06 genes more often: 8/27 versus 2/35 in controls.

On this clone itself: What it binds is not known.

Data came from immunoSEQ multiplex PCR; TCRdb stores just in-frame clones and leaves some out. The top ten clones hold nearly 0.65% of a sample with 20,000 to 25,000 clones, roughly 70% of them seen once. The CDR3 sequence is 14 residues long. Germline V CDR1 and CDR2: MNHNS, SASEGT. The V and J ends lost 7 bases and 6 bases respectively, with 19 bases between them. The receptor comes from a human donor in good health. The chain recombines TRBV6-1 with TRBJ2-7; TRBD1 might be the D (6 bases). The sample comprised CD4+ T cells from blood buffy coats. CDR3 region: CASTQGFSSGEQYF. In nucleotides, the CDR3 is TGTGCCAGCACCCAGGGGTTCTCCTCTGGCGAGCAGTACTTC.